The 29 T cell receptor beta chains given below trace back to one sample, sequenced in a study of CD8 T cells in ankylosing spondylitis. Study-level points and caveats: In ankylosing spondylitis blood, a motif of about eight highly homologous TCR beta variants appeared characteristic.

TCRdb reanalysed the 5' RACE reads using MiXCR and keeps one entry per CDR3 protein. The sample lists 750,000 to 850,000 distinct CDR3 sequences, 10% to 15% occurring once. These receptors have no known antigen. Material: blood, either unsorted or a sorted T cell fraction (not recorded which). These receptor sequences come from a male donor with ankylosing spondylitis.

The rearrangement joins TRBV20-1 to TRBJ2-7; a possible D gene is TRBD1 (5 bases). This CDR3 spans 13 amino acids. The germline V gene encodes CDR1 DFQATT and CDR2 SNEGSKA (reference sequence). CDR3 in amino acids: CTPGPGFSYEQYF. CDR3 nucleotides: TGCACTCCCGGCCCAGGGTTCTCCTACGAGCAGTACTTC.

This clonotype turned up a few times. The chain has TRBV6-1 and TRBJ2-7; 7 bases line up with TRBD2. The CDR3 is 15 amino acids. V lost 6 bases to trimming and J lost 2 bases; unmatched junction nucleotides: 10. Germline assignment: CDR1 MNHNS and CDR2 SASEGT. The DNA of the CDR3 is TGTGCCAGCAGCCCCCCGGGGGGTAGGGCCTACGAGCAGTACTTC. It codes for CASSPPGGRAYEQYF.

This clonotype was observed a few times. The chain joins TRBV5-1 to TRBJ1-6; 8 bases match TRBD1. V gave up 4 bases and J gave up 6 bases; unmatched junction bases: 9. The CDR3 loop spans 16 amino acids. Looked up from germline, CDR1 is SGHRS and CDR2 is YFSETQ. CDR3 protein: CASSRAGGAGNSPLHF. The CDR3 DNA follows: TGCGCCAGCAGCAGAGCAGGGGGCGCGGGTAATTCACCCCTCCACTTT. Full variable domain (remainder filled in from reference TRBV5-1 and TRBJ1-6): KAGVTQTPRYLIKTRGQQVTLSCSPISGHRSVSWYQQTPGQGLQFLFEYFSETQRNKGNFPGRFSGRQFSNSRSEMNVSTLELGDSALYLCASSRAGGAGNSPLHFGNGTRLTVT.

The chain employs TRBV7-9 and TRBJ2-5; unclear D gene. CDR1 and CDR2 from the germline V gene are SEHNR and FQNEAQ (reference sequence). The CDR3 is 16 amino acids. Trimming left V 3 bases short and J 5 bases short, with 19 bases between. In DNA form, the CDR3 reads TGTGCCAGCAGCTTTGGTGTGCCTCAAATGGGGGAGACCCAGTACTTC. This codes for CASSFGVPQMGETQYF.

This clonotype was seen more than once but under ten times. The chain combines TRBV15 with TRBJ2-2; weak D call: TRBD2 (5 bases). Germline-derived CDR1 and CDR2 are LNHNV and YYDKDF (reference sequence). The ends were cut back, 0 bases at V and 7 bases at J, with 12 bases in the middle. The CDR3 is made up of 15 amino acids. CDR3 residues: CATSRDGLASGELFF. The CDR3 nucleotides are TGTGCCACCAGCAGAGATGGGCTAGCCAGCGGGGAGCTGTTTTTT.

The chain combines TRBV3-1 with TRBJ1-1, with D unclear. V lost 4 bases and J 0 bases, leaving 9 bases between the germline ends. CDR3 length: 14 residues. Germline V gene sequence: CDR1 LGHDT, CDR2 YNNKEL (reference sequence). CDR3 nucleotides: TGTGCCAGCAGCCGGAGGGCGGTGAACACTGAAGCTTTCTTT. This encodes CASSRRAVNTEAFF.

This sequence joins TRBV7-2 and TRBJ2-3, with D unresolved. V was shortened by 1 base and J by 3 bases, with 8 bases between the two germline ends. CDR1 and CDR2 from the germline V gene are SGHTA and FQGNSA. The CDR3 totals 14 residues. The CDR3 DNA reads as TGTGCCAGCAGCTTAGAGGCGGCGACAGATACGCAGTATTTT. Protein: CASSLEAATDTQYF.

The chain recombines TRBV7-2 with TRBJ1-4; a weak D match, TRBD1 (5 bases). V was pared by 4 bases and J by 0 bases, with 15 bases between. The CDR3 runs 17 residues. Germline CDR1 reads SGHTA; CDR2 reads FQGNSA. CDR3 DNA: TGTGCCAGCAGCTCCTGGGGACGATACGCAACTAATGAAAAACTGTTTTTT. It yields the protein CASSSWGRYATNEKLFF.

This clonotype has just a few counts. The chain links TRBV20-1 to TRBJ1-5, with D possibly TRBD1 on 6 matching bases. The CDR3 is 14 residues long. Germline V lookup: CDR1 DFQATT, CDR2 SNEGSKA (reference sequence). Trimming shortened V by 3 bases and J by 7 bases, and 16 bases separated the two germline ends. CDR3 DNA: TGCAGTGCTAGGCGACCGGGGGCAAGCCAGCCCCAGCATTTT. Residues: CSARRPGASQPQHF.

The table lists this clonotype with a few counts. V gene TRBV7-2 combines with J gene TRBJ1-2; 7 nucleotides line up with TRBD1. CDR3 size: 14 residues. Germline CDR1 reads SGHTA; CDR2 reads FQGNSA. Germline trimming cut 5 bases from V and 4 bases from J; bases unmatched to any gene: 7. This CDR3 reads CASSPDRAVYGYTF. CDR3 bases: TGTGCCAGCAGCCCCGACAGGGCAGTCTATGGCTACACCTTC.

This clonotype was picked up many times. J is TRBJ1-2 and V is TRBV5-6; weak D call: TRBD1 (5 bases). This CDR3 region has 15 residues. Trimming pared 1 base from V and 2 bases from J, leaving 12 bases between. Germline lookup yields CDR1 SGHDT and CDR2 YYEEEE. The CDR3: CASSLIVRDNYGYTF. The CDR3 nucleotides read TGTGCCAGCAGCTTGATCGTCAGGGACAACTATGGCTACACCTTC.

The chain couples TRBV6-2 or TRBV6-3 to TRBJ2-1, with D hard to call. The CDR3 has 15 amino acids. V was cut by 0 bases and J by 1 base, with 7 bases left in between. The germline V gene encodes CDR1 MNHEY and CDR2 SVGEGT. The CDR3 sequence: CASSYSIASYNEQFF. CDR3 DNA: TGTGCCAGCAGTTACTCGATCGCGTCCTACAATGAGCAGTTCTTC.

J is TRBJ2-5 and V is TRBV29-1; a weak D match, TRBD2 (5 bases). Between the trimmed V and J ends, which lost 7 bases and 5 bases, there was a span of 17 bases. This CDR3 spans 13 amino acids. Germline V gene sequence: CDR1 SQVTM, CDR2 ANQGSEA. The CDR3 region has the DNA TGCAGCGCCCGCCCTCGGGGTGACGAGACCCAGTACTTC. Translation: CSARPRGDETQYF.

This clonotype was observed a few times. The chain is built from TRBV7-2 and TRBJ2-1, with D perhaps matching TRBD1 or TRBD2 (5 bases each). CDR1 SGHTA and CDR2 FQGNSA come from the germline V gene. The V end lost 6 bases, the J end lost 0 bases, and 15 bases lay between the germline ends. The CDR3 length is 16 residues. CDR3 region: CASRQEGLRSYNEQFF. The CDR3 region has the DNA TGTGCCAGCAGACAAGAGGGGCTCCGCTCCTACAATGAGCAGTTCTTC.

The chain couples TRBV7-2 to TRBJ1-2; D is unresolved. V was cut by 4 bases and J by 8 bases, with 20 bases left in between. This CDR3 comprises 15 residues. Germline lookup yields CDR1 SGHTA and CDR2 FQGNSA. CDR3 DNA sequence: TGTGCCAGCAGCTCACCCCGGGTAGGAAGAGCCGGCTACACCTTC. This translates into CASSSPRVGRAGYTF.

The chain links TRBV25-1 to TRBJ1-2; D might be TRBD1 (6 bases). Deletions cut 4 bases from V and 4 bases from J, with 13 bases between. Germline CDR1 MGHDK, CDR2 SYGVNS. The CDR3 consists of 14 residues. CDR3 bases: TGTGCCAGCAGTGCGCCGGACAGCCTCTATGGCTACACCTTC. Residues: CASSAPDSLYGYTF.

This clonotype appeared many times. The J gene is TRBJ1-5, the V gene TRBV10-3; no clear D. This CDR3 is 13 amino acids long. Trimming removed 4 bases at V and 5 bases at J, with 9 bases between. The germline gives CDR1 ENHRY, CDR2 SYGVKD. The DNA for the CDR3 is TGTGCCATCAGTGTGGCCTTAGATCAGCCCCAGCATTTT. Translation gives CAISVALDQPQHF.

The chain links TRBV20-1 to TRBJ1-5, with 7 bases identical to TRBD1. The junction had 8 bases not matched to a gene; V was cut back by 4 bases and J by 5 bases. In germline, CDR1 is DFQATT, CDR2 SNEGSKA (reference sequence). This CDR3 is 14 amino acids long. CDR3 loop: CSAIPGTEYQPQHF. CDR3 DNA sequence: TGCAGTGCTATACCCGGGACAGAGTATCAGCCCCAGCATTTT.

The chain combines TRBV7-8 with TRBJ1-5; D possibly corresponds to TRBD1 (5 bases). This CDR3 comprises 15 residues. Germline V gives CDR1 SGHVS, CDR2 FQNEAQ. Deletions cut 2 bases from V and 4 bases from J, with 12 bases between. Here the CDR3 reads CASSLFSSGNQPQHF. CDR3 DNA sequence: TGTGCCAGCAGCTTATTTTCGTCAGGGAATCAGCCCCAGCATTTT.

The chain carries TRBV7-2 and TRBJ2-1, with 9 bases fitting TRBD2. The CDR3 is 15 amino acids. V trimming: 5 bases; J trimming: 5 bases; junction bases outside the gene matches: 7. The germline CDR1 and CDR2 sequences are SGHTA and FQGNSA. The CDR3 DNA sequence: TGTGCCAGCAGCCTCCAGACTAGCGGCCACAATGAGCAGTTCTTC. This sequence encodes CASSLQTSGHNEQFF.

This clonotype was detected a few times. The gene calls are TRBV10-3 and TRBJ2-7; 11 bases line up with TRBD2. V trimming: 4 bases; J trimming: 2 bases; junction bases outside the gene matches: 7. In germline, CDR1 is ENHRY, CDR2 SYGVKD. This CDR3 region has 16 residues. CDR3 sequence: CAISGGLAEHPYEQYF. In DNA, the CDR3 is TGTGCCATCAGTGGGGGACTAGCGGAACATCCCTACGAGCAGTACTTC.

The chain uses TRBV29-1 and TRBJ2-3; perhaps TRBD1 as D (5 bases). The CDR3 contains 13 residues. The V end was cut by 4 bases, the J end by 4 bases, with 12 bases between. CDR1 and CDR2 (germline): SQVTM, ANQGSEA. CDR3 region: CSVVQGPADTQYF. CDR3 sequence (DNA): TGCAGCGTTGTCCAGGGCCCCGCAGATACGCAGTATTTT.

V usage is TRBV28 and J usage is TRBJ1-2; no clear D. V gave up 10 bases and J gave up 4 bases, with 19 bases separating them. The germline gives CDR1 MDHEN, CDR2 SYDVKM. The CDR3 extends over 14 amino acids. CDR3 bases: TGTGCCAACGACCTGAAACGGTCCACCTATGGCTACACCTTC. Protein product: CANDLKRSTYGYTF.

V is TRBV20-1 and J is TRBJ2-1; the match to TRBD1 covers 7 bases. The germline V gene encodes CDR1 DFQATT and CDR2 SNEGSKA (reference sequence). There are 14 residues in the CDR3. Unmatched junction bases numbered 9, after V lost 5 bases and J lost 5 bases. The CDR3 region is CSAYTGELDNEQFF. Written as DNA, the CDR3 is TGCAGTGCTTACACAGGGGAGTTAGACAATGAGCAGTTCTTC.

J is TRBJ1-4 and V is TRBV28; 9 positions match TRBD1. The V gene end was trimmed by 5 bases and the J gene end by 6 bases; junction bases not matched to a gene: 7. The length of the CDR3 is 15 residues. Germline CDR1 is MDHEN and CDR2 is SYDVKM. Here the CDR3 DNA reads TGTGCCAGCAGTGGACAGACAGGGGGAGATGAAAAACTGTTTTTT. This gives the protein CASSGQTGGDEKLFF.

This clonotype was picked up a small number of times. This chain uses TRBV10-3 with TRBJ1-1, with a weak D call TRBD1 (6 bases). The CDR3 has 14 residues. Germline CDR1 and CDR2: ENHRY and SYGVKD. The germline V and J ends were trimmed by 5 bases and 0 bases, with 10 bases remaining between them. The CDR3 loop is CAISQTGMNTEAFF. Here the CDR3 DNA reads TGTGCCATCAGTCAAACAGGGATGAACACTGAAGCTTTCTTT.

In this sample, this clonotype turned up once. The junction departs from germline at one end; a sequencing error may be responsible. This chain connects TRBV20-1 to TRBJ2-7, with no clear D. The CDR3 has 13 residues. Germline V gene sequence: CDR1 DFQATT, CDR2 SNEGSKA (reference sequence). The CDR3 sequence: CSATPDPSYEQCF. DNA of the CDR3: TGCAGTGCTACCCCGGATCCTTCCTACGAGCAGTGCTTC.

This chain joins TRBV20-1 and TRBJ1-2; 7 bases map to TRBD1. The CDR3 runs to 13 residues. CDR1 is DFQATT, CDR2 SNEGSKA, per germline (reference sequence). Germline trimming cut 3 bases from V and 7 bases from J; bases unmatched to any gene: 8. In DNA, the CDR3 is TGCAGTGCTAGGGACAGGATACGGAGTGGCTACACCTTC. This encodes CSARDRIRSGYTF.

The sample holds a few counts of this clonotype. The chain carries TRBV6-1 and TRBJ2-5; 8 bases map to TRBD1. Losses at the gene ends were 6 bases for V and 1 base for J; bases not matched to a gene: 10. Germline V CDR1 and CDR2: MNHNS, SASEGT. The CDR3 is made up of 16 amino acids. CDR3 amino acids: CASSHGTGGGQETQYF. DNA of the CDR3: TGTGCCAGCAGCCACGGAACAGGGGGAGGCCAAGAGACCCAGTACTTC.